This record looks at one T cell receptor (beta chain) sequence and its context. This CDR3 contains 12 residues. Per the germline V gene, CDR1 is SGHRS and CDR2 is YFSETQ. V was shortened by 4 bases and J by 5 bases, with 10 bases between the two germline ends. The data were obtained in a study of blood T cell repertoires in COVID-19. Across the whole study: Acute and convalescent COVID-19 samples came from the United States, Italy and Spain. Sources were T cells, B-cell-depleted T cells, or PBMCs; the material itself was cDNA or gDNA.

Profiling relied on immunoSEQ multiplex PCR, and the TCRdb table lists in-frame clones only, not all of them. The sample holds approximately 410,000 clones, roughly 89% seen once. The chain uses TRBV5-1 and TRBJ2-7, with a weak D call TRBD2 (6 bases). This receptor was identified in a woman aged 25 to 39 with active or convalescent COVID-19. The source material was peripheral blood. DNA for the CDR3: TGCGCCAGCAGCCCCGGCGGGAACGAGCAGTACTTC. Translation: CASSPGGNEQYF.